A selection of T cell receptor beta chains follows, all from one sample in a study of preoperative IRX-2 immunotherapy in early breast cancer. Clones were read by immunoSEQ multiplex PCR, and TCRdb kept only the in-frame ones, dropping some. The data show tens of thousands of clones, with around 82% seen just once and about 1.5% held by the top ten. The sequencing used lymph node tissue, collected after IRX-2 immunotherapy. These receptors all come from a human donor with breast cancer. Both conserved end residues are part of each CDR3. The D gene is left open where the match is weak. Size tells how often a clone was seen (once, few, many) or the class of an expanded clone, and some rows leave it out.

TRBD2	15	once	TRBV6-8	TRBJ2-3	TGTGCCAGCACCAATAGCGGGGGGATTACAGATACGCAGTATTTT	CASTNSGGITDTQYF
-	15	-	TRBV6-8	TRBJ1-2	TGTGCCAGCAGTTACGCCCGTACGGGGGCAAGTGGCTACACCTTC	CASSYARTGASGYTF
-	17	-	TRBV11-3	TRBJ1-6	TGTGCCAGCAGCTTAAACCTTATTACAGCGGATAATTCATCCCTCCACTTT	CASSLNLITADNSSLHF
TRBD1	14	-	TRBV28	TRBJ1-5	TGTGCCAGCAGACCTGGGACAGCTTATCAGCCCCAGCATTTT	CASRPGTAYQPQHF
TRBD2	16	-	TRBV11-3	TRBJ2-3	TGTGCCAGCAGCCGCAGACTAGCGGAAAGCACAGATACGCAGTATTTT	CASSRRLAESTDTQYF
-	17	-	TRBV6-8	TRBJ1-1	-	CASSNRYTSAMNTEAFF
-	17	-	TRBV7-7	TRBJ2-3	TGTGCCAGCAGCTCCCGTCGTCAACAGGCCGCCACAGATACGCAGTATTTT	CASSSRRQQAATDTQYF
-	17	-	TRBV11-3	TRBJ1-5	TGTGCCAGCAGCTTGGACCTCCTGCCTGGGTACAATCAGCCCCAGCATTTT	CASSLDLLPGYNQPQHF
-	17	-	TRBV7-7	TRBJ2-3	TGTGCCAGCAGCCTTGGTTCCTCGGGGCGTAGCACAGATACGCAGTATTTT	CASSLGSSGRSTDTQYF
-	15	-	TRBV11-3	TRBJ1-2	TGTGCCAGCAGCCAGCTTCCCGGGTCACCCTATGGCTACACCTTC	CASSQLPGSPYGYTF
-	14	-	TRBV11-3	TRBJ1-3	TGTGCCAGCAGCACTTCAGGGGCTGGAAACACCATATATTTT	CASSTSGAGNTIYF
-	14	-	TRBV6-8	TRBJ2-7	TGTGCCAGCAGTCCAGGAGGGACAATACGTGAGCAGTACTTC	CASSPGGTIREQYF
TRBD1	15	few	TRBV6-8	TRBJ1-4	TGTGCCAGCAGGTCCACAGGGGGCGGAAATGAAAAACTGTTTTTT	CASRSTGGGNEKLFF
TRBD2	18	-	TRBV5-1	TRBJ2-3	TGCGCCAGCAGCTTGTCCTTTACTAGCGGGGTTAGCACAGATACGCAGTATTTT	CASSLSFTSGVSTDTQYF
TRBD1	16	-	TRBV5-1	TRBJ1-1	TGCGCCAGCAGCCGCCGGGACAGTTCGACGGACACTGAAGCTTTCTTT	CASSRRDSSTDTEAFF
TRBD1	16	-	TRBV11-3	TRBJ1-1	TGTGCCAGCAGCTCCGGTTCAGGGGGCTTTAGGACTGAAGCTTTCTTT	CASSSGSGGFRTEAFF
-	15	few	TRBV18	TRBJ2-3	TGTGCCAGCTCCCGAGAGAACAGGGAGAGAGATACGCAGTATTTT	CASSRENRERDTQYF
TRBD2	16	-	TRBV7-1	TRBJ2-1	TGTGCCAGCAGCCCCAAGCGGGGAGAGACCTACAATGAGCAGTTCTTC	CASSPKRGETYNEQFF
TRBD1	14	-	TRBV19	TRBJ1-2	TGTGCCAGTAGTAGGCGCACAGGGGGATATGGCTACACCTTC	CASSRRTGGYGYTF
-	17	-	TRBV6-1	TRBJ1-3	TGTGCCAGCAGTGAAGGAGGCAGACCTAGCTCTGGAAACACCATATATTTT	CASSEGGRPSSGNTIYF
-	12	-	TRBV28	TRBJ1-2	TGTGCCAGCGGCGTTCTGGGCTATGGCTACACCTTC	CASGVLGYGYTF
TRBD2	16	-	TRBV12-5	TRBJ2-1	TGTGCTAGTGGTTTGAGCGCTTCCGGGGGGGCCGGTGAGCAGTTCTTC	CASGLSASGGAGEQFF
TRBD1	17	-	TRBV19	TRBJ1-1	TGTGCCAGTAGTCCAAGGACAGGGGGGCTAATAAACACTGAAGCTTTCTTT	CASSPRTGGLINTEAFF
TRBD1	12	once	TRBV28	TRBJ1-5	TGTGCCCACGGGATCGGGACAGGGTTCCAGCATTTT	CAHGIGTGFQHF
TRBD2	17	-	TRBV5-1	TRBJ2-3	TGCGCCAGCAAGAGCGGGGGGGCGTCCCTAAGCACAGATACGCAGTATTTT	CASKSGGASLSTDTQYF
TRBD1	14	-	TRBV6-8	TRBJ2-7	TGTGCCAGCAGTTACCGGACAGGACTCTACGAGCAGTACTTC	CASSYRTGLYEQYF
TRBD2	18	once	TRBV6-8	TRBJ2-3	TGTGCCATCAGGGGGGGCCCTGGACTAGCGGGGACTACAGATACGCAGTATTTT	CAIRGGPGLAGTTDTQYF
-	12	-	TRBV19	TRBJ1-1	TGTGCCAGTAGTGCTTCAAACACTGAAGCTTTCTTT	CASSASNTEAFF
-	14	-	TRBV11-3	TRBJ2-5	TGTGCCAGCAGTCACCTAGGGGGTGGTGAGACCCAGTACTTC	CASSHLGGGETQYF
TRBD1	15	-	TRBV28	TRBJ2-5	TGTGCCAGCAGCCAAGGGGGCCGGGTCCAAGAGACCCAGTACTTC	CASSQGGRVQETQYF
TRBD1	16	-	TRBV19	TRBJ1-5	TGTGCCAGTAGTATAGCTCCACAGGGGGCCCATCAGCCCCAGCATTTT	CASSIAPQGAHQPQHF
TRBD1	16	-	TRBV28	TRBJ2-7	TGTGCCAGCAGTTTGTGGTTTAGGGACAGGGGTGGCGAGCAGTACTTC	CASSLWFRDRGGEQYF